The 20 T cell receptor beta chains below come from one sample, sequenced in a study of blood T cell repertoires in COVID-19. The protocol was immunoSEQ multiplex PCR, while the TCRdb copy is restricted to in-frame clones and leaves out a portion. The sample includes some 260,000 clones, 88% of them seen just once. Sequences were obtained from peripheral blood. These receptors came from a woman aged 35 to 49 who had recovered from COVID-19.

In DNA, the CDR3 is TGTGCCAGCAGCCAAGGACCAGGGTTCGATGAGCAGTTCTTC. Its protein product is CASSQGPGFDEQFF. The chain carries TRBV11-3 and TRBJ2-1; the D gene is possibly TRBD1 (5 bases). The V and J ends lost 5 bases and 8 bases respectively, with 16 bases between them. Germline V gives CDR1 SGHNT, CDR2 YENEEA. This CDR3 comprises 14 residues.

This sequence joins TRBV2 and TRBJ1-6, with a possible D match to TRBD1 (5 bases). Germline assignment: CDR1 SNHLY and CDR2 FYNNEI. This CDR3 has 15 residues. Trimming pared 6 bases from V and 5 bases from J, leaving 14 bases between. DNA of the CDR3: TGTGCCAGCAGGGCGGGGACTTGGGATAATTCACCCCTCCACTTT. It yields the protein CASRAGTWDNSPLHF.

The rearrangement joins TRBV6-5 to TRBJ1-1; D is possibly TRBD1 (5 bases). V was pared by 6 bases and J by 4 bases, with 12 bases between. Germline CDR1 is MNHEY and CDR2 is SVGAGI. CDR3 length: 13 residues. The CDR3 region is CASRGTFLTEAFF. CDR3 DNA sequence: TGTGCCAGCAGGGGGACTTTCCTCACTGAAGCTTTCTTT.

This clone was recorded only once. This chain connects TRBV7-9 to TRBJ1-5; the match to TRBD1 covers 12 bases. The CDR3 sequence is 16 residues long. Germline CDR1 reads SEHNR; CDR2 reads FQNEAQ (reference sequence). J gave up 4 bases and V 1 base, and 2 bases lay outside the gene matches. CDR3 sequence: CASSLGGQGANQPQHF. The CDR3 nucleotides are TGTGCCAGCAGCTTAGGGGGACAGGGGGCGAATCAGCCCCAGCATTTT.

V and J are TRBV29-1 and TRBJ2-7; 11 nucleotides line up with TRBD1. Per the germline V gene, CDR1 is SQVTM and CDR2 is ANQGSEA. After removal of 6 bases from V and 3 bases from J, the junction contained 4 bases not matched to a gene. This CDR3 region has 13 residues. Here the CDR3 reads CSVGQGDRYEQYF. The CDR3 coding sequence is TGCAGCGTGGGACAGGGGGACCGCTACGAGCAGTACTTC.

The rearrangement uses TRBV5-1 and TRBJ2-2, with D possibly matching TRBD1 (6 bases). Germline V gives CDR1 SGHRS, CDR2 YFSETQ. This CDR3 spans 18 amino acids. Trimming removed 3 bases from V and 0 bases from J, with 18 bases in between. The CDR3, as DNA: TGCGCCAGCAGCTCCGCCCCGACAGGTTTGGCGAACACCGGGGAGCTGTTTTTT. As protein: CASSSAPTGLANTGELFF.

This clone was seen more than once but under ten times. The rearrangement links TRBV24-1 to TRBJ2-1; 11 bases match TRBD2. The germline CDR1 and CDR2 sequences are KGHDR and SFDVKD. The CDR3 totals 17 residues. V dropped 9 bases and J dropped 8; count of bases not matched to a gene: 17. CDR3 coding DNA: TGTGCCACCCAAAACAGATACGGACTAGCGGGCCCGGATGAGCAGTTCTTC. Protein product: CATQNRYGLAGPDEQFF.

V is TRBV6-4 and J is TRBJ1-6; 9 bases match TRBD1. The CDR3 sequence is 15 residues long. J was trimmed by 6 bases and V by 6 bases; bases with no gene match: 6. Germline CDR1 and CDR2: MRHNA and SNTAGT. CDR3 sequence: CASSPDRGGNSPLHF. For the CDR3, the DNA is TGTGCCAGCAGCCCCGACAGGGGGGGTAATTCACCCCTCCACTTT.

With regard to this clone: The junction and the germline gene differ at one end; a read error may be behind it. V is TRBV4-1 and J is TRBJ2-1; 8 bases fit TRBD2. The CDR3 consists of 19 residues. CDR1 and CDR2 (germline): MGHRA, YSYEKL. CDR3 bases: TGCGCCAGCAGCCATCAAATCCCCCGACTAGCGCAATCCTACAATAAGCAGTTCTTC. This codes for CASSHQIPRLAQSYNKQFF.

To note about this clone: A read error is likely here: a far larger clone is one base away. Other DNA sequences in the same sample also yield this CDR3. The chain uses TRBV7-3 and TRBJ2-2; no reliable D call. Germline loops: CDR1 SGHTA, CDR2 FQGTGA. V dropped 5 bases and J dropped 4 bases, with 5 bases sitting between them. CDR3 size: 12 residues. The chain's CDR3 is CASSLRTGELFF. The CDR3 DNA reads as TGTGCCAGCAGCCTCCGCACCGGGGAGCTGTTTTTT.

The chain carries TRBV18 and TRBJ2-7; TRBD2 matches at 10 bases. The J segment lost 9 bases and the V segment lost 1 base, leaving 15 bases of the junction unmatched. Germline CDR1 KGHSH, CDR2 LQKENI. The CDR3 extends over 17 amino acids. The CDR3 DNA reads TGTGCCAGCTCACCACTTGCGAGCGGGAGGGATGCTACGCCGCAGTACGTC. This translates into CASSPLASGRDATPQYV.

The chain couples TRBV10-3 to TRBJ1-1; D is ambiguous. This CDR3 contains 14 residues. Germline CDR1 reads ENHRY; CDR2 reads SYGVKD. The V gene lost 10 bases and the J gene lost 0 bases, with 15 bases spanning the gap. CDR3: CATRVELMNTEAFF. The CDR3 DNA reads TGTGCCACGAGAGTTGAGCTCATGAACACTGAAGCTTTCTTT.

The chain uses TRBV30 and TRBJ2-6; 7 bases match TRBD1. The CDR3 sequence is 15 residues long. V shed 0 bases and J 6 bases; nucleotides not matched to a gene: 5. Per germline, CDR1 GTSNPN and CDR2 SVGIG (reference sequence). DNA for the CDR3: TGTGCCTGGAGTGTACAAGGGGGCCTGGCCAACGTCCTGACTTTC. Translated: CAWSVQGGLANVLTF.

V and J are TRBV3-1 (or the pseudogene TRBV3-2) and TRBJ1-6, with D uncertain. This CDR3 spans 14 amino acids. Trimming shortened V by 6 bases and J by 6 bases, and 12 bases separated the two germline ends. CDR1 is LGHDT and CDR2 is YNNKEL in the germline V gene (reference sequence). The CDR3: CASRPDKANSPLHF. The CDR3 DNA reads TGTGCCAGCAGACCCGACAAGGCTAATTCACCCCTCCACTTT.

This clone has a handful of counts. The chain couples TRBV3-1 (or the pseudogene TRBV3-2) to TRBJ2-2; 9 bases are shared with TRBD2. V shed 4 bases, J shed 0 bases, and the junction held 3 bases outside the gene matches. Germline V lookup: CDR1 LGHDT, CDR2 YNNKEL (reference sequence). This CDR3 has 16 amino acids. This CDR3 is CASSLRTSANTGELFF. CDR3 sequence (DNA): TGTGCCAGCAGCCTGCGGACTAGCGCGAACACCGGGGAGCTGTTTTTT.

The CDR3 sequence is CASSLWAGGNEQYF. In nucleotides, the CDR3 is TGTGCCAGCAGTTTATGGGCAGGGGGCAACGAGCAGTACTTC. The V call is TRBV28, the J call TRBJ2-7; 8 bases match TRBD1. Germline V gene sequence: CDR1 MDHEN, CDR2 SYDVKM. CDR3 length: 14 amino acids. J lost 5 bases, V lost 0 bases, and 3 bases had no gene match.

V is TRBV7-9 and J is TRBJ1-2; TRBD1 is a possible D gene (6 bases). The CDR3 totals 15 residues. V lost 5 bases and J lost 0, with 13 bases in between. In germline, CDR1 is SEHNR, CDR2 FQNEAQ (reference sequence). CDR3 DNA sequence: TGTGCCAGCAGCCCTGGACAGAGAACTAACTATGGCTACACCTTC. Protein: CASSPGQRTNYGYTF.

The chain has TRBV7-2 and TRBJ2-1; 9 bases align to TRBD1. The CDR3 covers 15 residues. J was trimmed by 7 bases and V by 5 bases; bases with no gene match: 9. CDR1 and CDR2 from the germline V gene are SGHTA and FQGNSA. The CDR3 nucleotides are TGTGCCAGCAGCCCCGGACAGGGGCTCTGGAATGAGCAGTTCTTC. It codes for CASSPGQGLWNEQFF.

CDR3 protein: CSVGGGAGTDTQYF. The CDR3 nucleotides read TGCAGCGTTGGTGGCGGGGCAGGGACAGATACGCAGTATTTT. The chain combines TRBV29-1 with TRBJ2-3; D may be TRBD2 (6 bases). This CDR3 is 14 amino acids long. Trimming stripped 4 bases from V and 3 bases from J, with 14 bases between. CDR1 and CDR2 (germline): SQVTM, ANQGSEA.

A single count supports this clone. This chain joins TRBV7-9 and TRBJ2-3; possibly TRBD2 for D (6 bases). Germline V gene lookup returns CDR1 SEHNR and CDR2 FQNEAQ (reference sequence). V lost 7 bases, J lost 0 bases, and 17 bases lay in between. The CDR3 extends over 16 amino acids. CDR3 nucleotide sequence: TGTGCCAGCACTGGGGAACGGGGAGGCAGCACAGATACGCAGTATTTT. This encodes CASTGERGGSTDTQYF. Together with reference TRBV7-9 and TRBJ2-3, the CDR3 gives the full variable domain: DTGVSQNPRHKITKRGQNVTFRCDPISEHNRLYWYRQTLGQGPEFLTYFQNEAQLEKSRLLSDRFSAERPKGSFSTLEIQRTEQGDSAMYLCASTGERGGSTDTQYFGPGTRLTVL.